This is a list of T cell receptor beta chains from one sample in a study of blood T cell repertoires in COVID-19. Only in-frame clones appear in the TCRdb table, and some are missing; sequencing was by immunoSEQ multiplex PCR. The sample includes about 90,000 clones, approximately 92% of them seen just once. Sequenced sample: peripheral blood. The receptor source for this set is a woman in her fifties or sixties with active COVID-19. CDR3s include the opening cysteine and the closing phenylalanine or tryptophan. Fields, in order: clone size, V gene, J gene, D gene, CDR3 protein, CDR3 DNA. A D gene is named only where the DNA matches it firmly. Clone size is not always given. Where it is, it says once, few, many or a class for expanded clones.

>NA|TRBV19|TRBJ2-7|TRBD1
CASSPGQGYSYEQYF
TGTGCCAGTAGCCCCGGACAGGGATATTCCTACGAGCAGTACTTC
>NA|TRBV9|TRBJ2-2|TRBD1
CASSVAGTGYGELFF
TGTGCCAGCAGCGTAGCCGGGACAGGGTATGGGGAGCTGTTTTTT
>NA|TRBV28|TRBJ2-5|NA
CASTGGYRETQYF
TGTGCCAGCACTGGGGGGTATCGGGAGACCCAGTACTTC
>few|TRBV20-1|TRBJ2-1|TRBD2
CSASSSGGIYNEQFF
TGCAGTGCGAGTTCTAGCGGGGGGATTTACAATGAGCAGTTCTTC
>NA|TRBV9|TRBJ2-3|TRBD2
CASSEGTSVSTDTQYF
TGTGCCAGCAGCGAGGGGACTAGCGTTAGCACAGATACGCAGTATTTT
>medium-sized|TRBV4-3|TRBJ1-2|TRBD1
CASSTESPGQFHGYTF
TGCGCCAGCAGTACAGAGTCTCCGGGACAGTTTCATGGCTACACCTTC
>NA|TRBV30|TRBJ1-5|NA
CAWSVSGSRNQPQHF
TGTGCCTGGAGTGTGTCTGGGAGTCGCAATCAGCCCCAGCATTTT
>NA|TRBV7-9|TRBJ2-5|NA
CASSFPSETQYF
TGTGCCAGCAGCTTTCCCTCGGAGACCCAGTACTTC
>NA|TRBV6-2/TRBV6-3|TRBJ1-3|NA
CASSYPRPGTGNTIYF
TGTGCCAGCAGTTACCCGCGACCGGGGACTGGAAACACCATATATTTT
>NA|TRBV6-2/TRBV6-3|TRBJ1-2|NA
CASSPGQGFYGYTF
TGTGCCAGCAGCCCCGGCCAGGGATTCTATGGCTACACCTTC
>NA|TRBV2|TRBJ2-6|NA
CASRRSSGANVLTF
TGTGCCAGCAGGCGGAGCTCTGGGGCCAACGTCCTGACTTTC
>NA|TRBV10-1|TRBJ2-7|NA
CASRARTNSEQYF
TGCGCCAGCAGAGCCAGGACAAATTCCGAGCAGTACTTC
>NA|TRBV7-2|TRBJ2-3|NA
CASSYSRGTDTQYF
TGTGCCAGCAGCTATAGCAGGGGCACAGATACGCAGTATTTT
>NA|TRBV7-2|TRBJ1-5|NA
CASSSAGGQPQHF
TGTGCCAGCAGCTCAGCAGGCGGTCAGCCCCAGCATTTT
>NA|TRBV6-1|TRBJ2-2|TRBD1
CASSEGDRGLGGELFF
TGTGCCAGCAGTGAAGGGGACAGGGGGCTCGGCGGGGAGCTGTTTTTT
>NA|TRBV28|TRBJ2-7|NA
CASSFSDKSSYEQYF
TGTGCCAGCAGTTTCTCGGACAAGAGCTCCTACGAGCAGTACTTC
>NA|TRBV5-5|TRBJ2-3|NA
CASSPITRLHTDTQYF
TGTGCCAGCAGCCCGATCACGAGGTTACACACAGATACGCAGTATTTT
>NA|TRBV6-5|TRBJ1-5|NA
CARGGPSNQPQHF
TGTGCCAGGGGGGGGCCGAGCAATCAGCCCCAGCATTTT
>once|TRBV7-8|TRBJ2-1|NA
CASSSRPGSYNEQFF
TGTGCCAGCAGCTCCCGTCCAGGGTCCTACAATGAGCAGTTCTTC
>NA|TRBV2|TRBJ1-6|NA
CASSPDYPGSPLHF
TGTGCCAGCAGCCCCGACTACCCAGGATCACCCCTCCACTTT
>NA|TRBV7-6|TRBJ2-2|TRBD2
CASSSFRGVLNTGELFF
TGTGCCAGCAGCTCCTTCCGGGGGGTCCTTAACACCGGGGAGCTGTTTTTT
>NA|TRBV10-3|TRBJ1-2|TRBD1
CAITEAGQGYGYTF
TGTGCCATCACCGAGGCGGGACAGGGCTATGGCTACACCTTC
>once|TRBV5-1|TRBJ2-2|TRBD2
CASRLAGEGTGELFF
TGCGCCAGCAGGCTAGCGGGAGAAGGGACCGGGGAGCTGTTTTTT
>NA|TRBV6-1|TRBJ2-3|TRBD2
CASSEALGLAGTISSTDTQYF
TGTGCCAGCAGTGAAGCGCTGGGACTAGCGGGGACTATTTCTAGCACAGATACGCAGTATTTT
>NA|TRBV7-2|TRBJ2-3|TRBD2
CANKAGATDTQYF
TGTGCCAACAAAGCGGGAGCCACAGATACGCAGTATTTT
>NA|TRBV6-5|TRBJ2-1|NA
CASSYSMAGFYNEQFF
TGTGCCAGCAGTTACTCCATGGCAGGATTTTACAATGAGCAGTTCTTC
>NA|TRBV5-1|TRBJ2-3|NA
CASSFGRGTDTQYF
TGCGCCAGCAGCTTCGGGCGGGGCACAGATACGCAGTATTTT
>once|TRBV3-1/TRBV3-2|TRBJ1-6|TRBD1
CASSQERQGYSPLHF
TGTGCCAGCAGCCAAGAAAGACAGGGGTATTCACCCCTCCACTTT
>NA|TRBV7-2|TRBJ2-7|NA
CASSLARQNYEQYF
TGTGCCAGCAGCTTAGCGCGGCAGAACTACGAGCAGTACTTC
>NA|TRBV24-1|TRBJ2-3|TRBD2
CATSDFTSGGTDTQYF
TGTGCCACCAGTGATTTTACTAGCGGAGGCACAGATACGCAGTATTTT
>NA|TRBV7-2|TRBJ1-1|NA
CASSLVLGRRTEAFF
TGTGCCAGCAGCTTAGTATTGGGAAGGAGGACTGAAGCTTTCTTT
>NA|TRBV5-5|TRBJ2-7|NA
CASSLEQGVHEQYF
TGTGCCAGCAGCTTGGAACAGGGAGTGCACGAGCAGTACTTC
>NA|TRBV6-5|TRBJ1-3|NA
CASFSQARVNTIYF
TGTGCCAGCTTTTCACAGGCCAGGGTGAACACCATATATTTT
>NA|TRBV3-1/TRBV3-2|TRBJ2-7|NA
CASSPEGARYEQYF
TGTGCCAGCTCTCCGGAGGGGGCGCGATACGAGCAGTACTTC
>NA|TRBV28|TRBJ2-2|TRBD1
CASRRQGVSTGELFF
TGTGCCAGCAGGCGACAGGGGGTGAGCACCGGGGAGCTGTTTTTT
>NA|TRBV7-2|TRBJ1-2|NA
CASSLVPQGAEGYTF
TGTGCCAGCAGCTTAGTTCCGCAGGGTGCTGAGGGCTACACCTTC
>once|TRBV23-1|TRBJ2-1|TRBD2
CASSLAGLAGGPRNEQFF
TGCGCCAGCAGTCTAGCGGGACTAGCGGGGGGGCCGAGGAATGAGCAGTTCTTC
>NA|TRBV6-2/TRBV6-3|TRBJ1-5|NA
CASSYKSDQPQHF
TGTGCCAGCAGTTATAAATCCGATCAGCCCCAGCATTTT
>NA|TRBV6-1|TRBJ1-2|NA
CASSEARRGYGYTF
TGTGCCAGCAGTGAAGCGCGAAGGGGTTATGGCTACACCTTC
>NA|TRBV7-8|TRBJ2-5|TRBD1
CASSPGGPQYF
TGTGCCAGCAGCCCAGGGGGCCCCCAGTACTTC
>NA|TRBV6-2/TRBV6-3|TRBJ1-2|NA
CASSYSTLEGEGYTF
TGTGCCAGCAGTTACTCTACCCTAGAGGGGGAAGGCTACACCTTC
>NA|TRBV29-1|TRBJ2-3|TRBD2
CSVEGTSGTDTQYF
TGCAGCGTTGAAGGGACTAGCGGCACAGATACGCAGTATTTT
>few|TRBV5-4|TRBJ1-3|NA
CASSLQGSSDTIYF
TGTGCCAGCAGCTTGCAGGGGTCCTCGGACACCATATATTTT
>NA|TRBV2|TRBJ1-1|TRBD1
CASRGQGPNTEAFF
TGTGCCAGCAGGGGACAGGGGCCGAACACTGAAGCTTTCTTT
>NA|TRBV6-5|TRBJ1-2|TRBD1
CASSSSGGGLYGYTF
TGTGCCAGCAGTTCCTCAGGGGGTGGCCTCTATGGCTACACCTTC
>NA|TRBV15|TRBJ1-1|NA
CATSRDQNVLDGAFF
TGTGCCACCAGCAGAGATCAAAACGTACTTGATGGAGCTTTCTTT
>NA|TRBV30|TRBJ1-1|NA
CAWSRDTEAFF
TGTGCCTGGAGTCGGGACACTGAAGCTTTCTTT
>few|TRBV10-3|TRBJ2-1|TRBD2
CAISEGQREANEQFF
TGTGCCATCAGTGAGGGCCAGCGGGAGGCGAATGAGCAGTTCTTC
>NA|TRBV18|TRBJ2-1|TRBD1
CASSPQGTDVNEQFF
TGTGCCAGCTCACCACAAGGGACAGATGTCAATGAGCAGTTCTTC
>NA|TRBV12-3/TRBV12-4|TRBJ1-1|TRBD1
CASTRDRATEAFF
TGTGCCAGCACCAGGGACAGGGCCACTGAAGCTTTCTTT
>NA|TRBV6-4|TRBJ2-1|NA
CASSREQLGEQFF
TGTGCCAGCAGCAGAGAGCAACTAGGTGAGCAGTTCTTC
>once|TRBV19|TRBJ1-1|NA
CASSITGDTEAFF
TGTGCCAGTAGTATTACCGGGGACACTGAAGCTTTCTTT
>NA|TRBV27|TRBJ1-4|TRBD1
CASSPDRGGFHGNEKLFF
TGTGCCAGCAGCCCGGACAGGGGAGGGTTCCACGGTAATGAAAAACTGTTTTTT
>NA|TRBV18|TRBJ2-5|NA
CASSPTDGEPQETQYF
TGTGCCAGCTCACCAACGGACGGGGAACCTCAAGAGACCCAGTACTTC
>NA|TRBV18|TRBJ2-2|NA
CASSIEGLNTGELFF
TGTGCCAGCTCAATTGAGGGCTTGAACACCGGGGAGCTGTTTTTT
>NA|TRBV29-1|TRBJ2-1|TRBD1
CSVLDRGWDEQFF
TGCAGCGTCCTGGACAGGGGCTGGGATGAGCAGTTCTTC
>NA|TRBV6-5|TRBJ1-3|NA
CASRTLSDSGNTIYF
TGTGCCAGCAGGACACTCTCCGACTCTGGAAACACCATATATTTT
>NA|TRBV7-2|TRBJ1-2|TRBD1
CASSPRGQGDLNGYTF
TGTGCCAGCAGCCCAAGAGGACAGGGGGATTTGAATGGCTACACCTTC
>NA|TRBV5-8|TRBJ1-1|TRBD1
CASSIGTGNTEAFF
TGTGCCAGCAGCATCGGGACAGGGAACACTGAAGCTTTCTTT